Listed below are T cell receptor beta chains from one sample, sequenced in a study of control samples from healthy donors and cancer patients. TCRdb keeps only in-frame clones here, not all; method: immunoSEQ multiplex PCR. The table records approximately 90,000 clones, roughly nine tenths of them present only once. Sequencing was performed on blood. Receptor source: a man younger than 40 in good health. Both conserved end residues are part of each CDR3. The D gene is left open where the match is weak. The size of a clone is reported for some rows only, either as once, few or many, or as a class for expanded clones.

J gene,V gene,clone size,D gene,CDR3 protein,CDR3 DNA
TRBJ1-1,TRBV10-1,-,-,CASSDDKTQAFF,TGCGCCAGCAGTGACGATAAAACCCAAGCTTTCTTT
TRBJ1-5,TRBV5-1,-,TRBD1,CASSLGTGGGQPQHF,TGCGCCAGCAGCTTGGGGACAGGGGGCGGTCAGCCCCAGCATTTT
TRBJ1-2,TRBV7-9,-,-,CASSLGVGDNYGYTF,TGTGCCAGCAGCTTAGGGGTAGGAGACAACTATGGCTACACCTTC
TRBJ2-1,TRBV7-9,few,-,CASSLTGDNEQFF,TGTGCCAGCAGCTTAACAGGAGACAATGAGCAGTTCTTC
TRBJ1-1,TRBV6-5,-,-,CASSSQRNTEAFF,TGTGCCAGCAGTTCCCAGAGGAACACTGAAGCTTTCTTT
TRBJ2-6,TRBV28,-,-,CASQPGANVLTF,TGTGCCAGTCAACCTGGGGCCAACGTCCTGACTTTC
TRBJ2-1,TRBV7-2,-,-,CASSFIGNEQFF,TGTGCCAGCAGCTTCATCGGCAATGAGCAGTTCTTC
TRBJ1-1,TRBV5-1,-,-,CASSLVFLGNTEAFF,TGCGCCAGCAGCTTGGTCTTCTTGGGGAACACTGAAGCTTTCTTT
TRBJ2-1,TRBV7-6,-,TRBD2,CASSLGREGQFF,TGTGCCAGCAGCTTAGGGCGGGAGGGGCAGTTCTTC
TRBJ2-6,TRBV7-9,-,-,CASSLERPSGANVLTF,TGTGCCAGCAGCTTAGAACGACCCTCTGGGGCCAACGTCCTGACTTTC
TRBJ2-1,TRBV5-1,-,-,CASSLGDQAHEQFF,TGCGCCAGCAGCTTGGGCGACCAAGCACATGAGCAGTTCTTC
TRBJ2-3,TRBV6-5,once,-,CASSPFPDTQYF,TGTGCCAGCAGTCCCTTCCCAGATACGCAGTATTTT
TRBJ1-1,TRBV18,-,-,CASSPRGDMNTEAFF,TGTGCCAGCTCACCTCGGGGAGACATGAACACTGAAGCTTTCTTT
TRBJ2-2,TRBV5-8,-,TRBD1,CASRPGGSRTGELFF,TGTGCCAGCAGACCAGGGGGATCTAGGACCGGGGAGCTGTTTTTT
TRBJ1-5,TRBV18,-,TRBD1,CASSAGQAGMSQPQHF,TGTGCCAGCTCAGCCGGACAGGCCGGGATGAGTCAGCCCCAGCATTTT
TRBJ1-1,TRBV12-3/TRBV12-4,once,-,CASRLMAEAFF,TGTGCCAGCAGGCTGATGGCTGAAGCTTTCTTT
TRBJ1-5,TRBV30,once,TRBD1,CACGQGIGQPQHF,TGTGCCTGCGGACAGGGGATAGGACAGCCCCAGCATTTT
TRBJ1-2,TRBV3-1/TRBV3-2,-,TRBD1,CASSPRGRGYTF,TGTGCCAGCAGCCCTAGGGGGCGAGGCTACACCTTC
TRBJ1-1,TRBV5-1,few,TRBD1,CASSQRTGMNTEAFF,TGCGCCAGCAGCCAACGGACAGGAATGAACACTGAAGCTTTCTTT
TRBJ2-5,TRBV24-1,-,-,CATSDLTSANSETQYF,TGTGCCACCAGTGATTTGACGTCGGCCAACTCGGAGACCCAGTACTTC
TRBJ1-1,TRBV11-2,-,-,CASSLEGGAEAFF,TGTGCCAGCAGCTTAGAAGGAGGGGCTGAAGCTTTCTTT
TRBJ1-3,TRBV27,-,-,CASSRDRGSGNTIYF,TGTGCCAGCAGTCGGGACCGGGGCTCTGGAAACACCATATATTTT
TRBJ2-5,TRBV5-1,-,-,CASSHTDQETQYF,TGCGCCAGCAGCCACACCGACCAAGAGACCCAGTACTTC
TRBJ1-1,TRBV9,-,-,CASSAPTTGNTEAFF,TGTGCCAGCAGCGCACCTACGACGGGGAACACTGAAGCTTTCTTT
TRBJ2-7,TRBV10-2,-,-,CASSQMGRTYF,TGCGCCAGCAGTCAAATGGGCAGGACGTACTTC
TRBJ1-3,TRBV5-4,-,-,CASSFSGPGNTIYF,TGTGCCAGCAGCTTTTCGGGCCCTGGAAACACCATATATTTT
TRBJ1-2,TRBV24-1,-,TRBD1,CATSDPRQGIAGYTF,TGTGCCACCAGTGACCCTAGACAGGGGATCGCTGGCTACACCTTC
TRBJ2-5,TRBV10-3,-,-,CAISGDGQETQYF,TGTGCCATCAGTGGGGACGGTCAGGAGACCCAGTACTTC
TRBJ1-2,TRBV27,-,TRBD1,CASHPGGRPNYGYTF,TGTGCCAGCCATCCAGGGGGCAGGCCGAACTATGGCTACACCTTC
TRBJ1-2,TRBV5-1,-,-,CASTLTGLANYGYTF,TGCGCCAGCACCCTGACCGGGTTAGCTAACTATGGCTACACCTTC
TRBJ1-1,TRBV9,-,-,CASSVGGGKAFF,TGTGCCAGCAGCGTAGGGGGAGGGAAAGCTTTCTTT
TRBJ1-1,TRBV18,-,-,CASSPGYAGTEAFF,TGTGCCAGCTCACCAGGGTATGCAGGCACTGAAGCTTTCTTT
TRBJ2-5,TRBV18,-,-,CASSPGVAQETQYF,TGTGCCAGCTCACCAGGTGTGGCGCAAGAGACCCAGTACTTC
TRBJ2-5,TRBV11-2,-,-,CASSLGAEPRETQYF,TGTGCCAGCAGCTTGGGGGCTGAGCCCCGGGAGACCCAGTACTTC
TRBJ1-5,TRBV19,few,-,CASSMGGQPQHF,TGTGCCAGTAGTATGGGAGGGCAGCCCCAGCATTTT
TRBJ2-1,TRBV4-1,-,-,CASSQREGWNEQFF,TGCGCCAGCAGCCAAAGAGAAGGTTGGAATGAGCAGTTCTTC
TRBJ2-2,TRBV12-5,-,TRBD1,CASGFSGTGIGELFF,TGTGCTAGTGGTTTTTCCGGGACAGGGATCGGGGAGCTGTTTTTT
TRBJ2-1,TRBV14,-,-,CASSQDLGQGGNEQFF,TGTGCCAGCAGCCAAGATCTCGGGCAGGGGGGCAATGAGCAGTTCTTC
TRBJ2-7,TRBV3-1/TRBV3-2,-,TRBD1,CASSQVWAGGTPYEQYF,TGTGCCAGCAGCCAAGTATGGGCAGGGGGTACCCCCTACGAGCAGTACTTC
TRBJ2-5,TRBV3-1/TRBV3-2,-,TRBD2,CASSRLAGGETQYF,TGTGCCAGCAGCCGACTAGCGGGGGGTGAGACCCAGTACTTC
TRBJ2-5,TRBV12-3/TRBV12-4,-,-,CASSSYQETQYF,TGTGCCAGCTCTTCGTACCAAGAGACCCAGTACTTC
TRBJ1-1,TRBV15,-,-,CATSRDFVGTEAFF,TGTGCCACCAGCAGAGATTTTGTGGGCACTGAAGCTTTCTTT
TRBJ2-5,TRBV4-2,once,TRBD2,CASSQDARPGRGEETQYF,TGTGCCAGCAGCCAAGATGCCCGACCTGGGCGGGGGGAAGAGACCCAGTACTTC
TRBJ2-5,TRBV19,-,TRBD1,CASSPRTGGWETQYF,TGTGCCAGTAGTCCACGGACAGGGGGCTGGGAGACCCAGTACTTC
TRBJ2-7,TRBV19,-,TRBD1,CASSSPGQGIYEQYF,TGTGCCAGTAGTTCCCCGGGACAGGGGATCTACGAGCAGTACTTC
TRBJ1-3,TRBV10-3,-,-,CAIGRSQTIYF,TGTGCCATCGGCAGGAGTCAGACCATATATTTT
TRBJ2-3,TRBV6-5,-,-,CASRGWGSTDTQYF,TGTGCCAGCAGGGGGTGGGGGAGCACAGATACGCAGTATTTT
TRBJ1-1,TRBV29-1,-,TRBD1,CSVARDRVTEAFF,TGCAGCGTGGCTAGGGACAGGGTGACTGAAGCTTTCTTT
TRBJ2-2,TRBV5-1,-,-,CASSLQGPNTGELFF,TGCGCCAGCAGCTTGCAGGGTCCGAACACCGGGGAGCTGTTTTTT
TRBJ2-2,TRBV7-2,-,-,CASSLLSLAGELFF,TGTGCCAGCAGCTTACTCAGCTTGGCCGGGGAGCTGTTTTTT
TRBJ1-2,TRBV19,-,TRBD1,CASSIDGGTANYGYTF,TGTGCCAGTAGTATAGATGGTGGGACAGCTAACTATGGCTACACCTTC
TRBJ1-6,TRBV12-5,-,TRBD1,CASGLTGGRSPLHF,TGTGCTAGTGGCCTTACAGGGGGAAGGTCACCCCTCCACTTT
TRBJ2-7,TRBV27,-,TRBD1,CASSPLTGDEQYF,TGTGCCAGCAGTCCCCTGACAGGGGACGAGCAGTACTTC
TRBJ2-2,TRBV10-3,-,TRBD1,CAISDIGGTGTAGELFF,TGTGCCATCAGTGACATCGGTGGGACAGGGACCGCCGGGGAGCTGTTTTTT